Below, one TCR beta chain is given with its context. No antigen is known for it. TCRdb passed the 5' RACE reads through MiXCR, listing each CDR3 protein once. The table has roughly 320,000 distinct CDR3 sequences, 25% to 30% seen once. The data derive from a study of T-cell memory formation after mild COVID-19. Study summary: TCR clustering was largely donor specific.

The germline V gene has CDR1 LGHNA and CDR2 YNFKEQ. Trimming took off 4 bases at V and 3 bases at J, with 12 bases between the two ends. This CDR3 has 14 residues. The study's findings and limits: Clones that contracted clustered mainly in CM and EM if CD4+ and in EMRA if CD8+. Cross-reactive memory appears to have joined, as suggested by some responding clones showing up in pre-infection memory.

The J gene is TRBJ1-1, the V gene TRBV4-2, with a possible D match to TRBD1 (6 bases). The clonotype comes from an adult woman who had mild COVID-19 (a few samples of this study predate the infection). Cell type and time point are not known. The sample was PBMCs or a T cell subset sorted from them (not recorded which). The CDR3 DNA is TGTGCCAGCAGCCCGGGGGCTATAGACACTGAAGCTTTCTTT. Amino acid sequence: CASSPGAIDTEAFF.